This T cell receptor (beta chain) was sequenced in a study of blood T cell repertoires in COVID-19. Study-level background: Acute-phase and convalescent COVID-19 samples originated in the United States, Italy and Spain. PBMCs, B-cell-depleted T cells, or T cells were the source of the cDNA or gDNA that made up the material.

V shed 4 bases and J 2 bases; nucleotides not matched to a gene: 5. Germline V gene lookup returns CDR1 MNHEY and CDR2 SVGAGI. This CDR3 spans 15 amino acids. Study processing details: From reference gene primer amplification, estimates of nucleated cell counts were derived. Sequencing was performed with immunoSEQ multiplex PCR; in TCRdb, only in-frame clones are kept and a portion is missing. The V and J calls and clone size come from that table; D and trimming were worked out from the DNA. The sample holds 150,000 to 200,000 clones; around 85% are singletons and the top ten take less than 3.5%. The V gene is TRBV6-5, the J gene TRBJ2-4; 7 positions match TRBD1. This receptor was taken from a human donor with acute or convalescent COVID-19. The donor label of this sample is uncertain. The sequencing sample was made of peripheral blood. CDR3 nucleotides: TGTGCCAGCAGTTGGAACAGGGGTACCAAAAACATTCAGTACTTC. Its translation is CASSWNRGTKNIQYF.